Below, 24 T cell receptor beta chains from the same sample are listed, as sequenced in a study of blood T cell repertoires in COVID-19. Some clones are missing from TCRdb's copy, which holds only in-frame ones; the method was immunoSEQ multiplex PCR. The table has roughly 330,000 clones, approximately 87% seen once. The specimen sequenced was PBMCs or T cells enriched from blood (not recorded which). The source of these receptors is a woman aged 25 to 39 who had recovered from COVID-19.

The chain combines TRBV9 with TRBJ2-7; D possibly corresponds to TRBD1 (5 bases). Germline V gives CDR1 SGDLS, CDR2 YYNGEE. The CDR3 is 14 residues long. V lost 2 bases to trimming and J lost 4 bases, with 13 bases between them. The DNA for the CDR3 is TGTGCCAGCAGCGTCGGCCCAGGGCAATACGAGCAGTACTTC. It codes for CASSVGPGQYEQYF.

The chain combines TRBV6-1 with TRBJ2-6, with D possibly TRBD1 on 5 matching bases. CDR1 is MNHNS and CDR2 is SASEGT in the germline V gene. The CDR3 spans 17 residues. V gave up 3 bases and J gave up 2 bases, with 14 bases separating them. CDR3 sequence: CASSDTGPEAGANVLTF. DNA for the CDR3: TGTGCCAGCAGTGACACAGGTCCTGAGGCTGGGGCCAACGTCCTGACTTTC.

The J gene is TRBJ1-4, the V gene TRBV27; D unclear. The CDR3 extends over 15 amino acids. V was pared by 2 bases and J by 5 bases, with 12 bases between. Germline V gene lookup returns CDR1 MNHEY and CDR2 SMNVEV (reference sequence). This CDR3 reads CASSLGAGLNEKLFF. CDR3 bases: TGTGCCAGCAGTTTAGGTGCGGGGTTAAATGAAAAACTGTTTTTT.

This clone showed up just a few times. CDR3 residues: CASSARGSFGYTF. CDR3 in DNA: TGTGCCAGCAGTGCCCGGGGGTCCTTTGGCTACACCTTC. J is TRBJ1-2 and V is TRBV25-1; tentative D call: TRBD1 (5 bases). V lost 4 bases, J lost 7 bases, and 13 bases lay in between. This CDR3 comprises 13 residues. Per germline, CDR1 MGHDK and CDR2 SYGVNS.

The chain couples TRBV5-1 to TRBJ1-1; 8 nucleotides agree with TRBD1. With V trimmed by 4 bases and J by 0 bases, 5 bases remained unmatched. The length of the CDR3 is 15 residues. The germline V gene has CDR1 SGHRS and CDR2 YFSETQ. The CDR3 sequence is CASSPTGDMNTEAFF. The CDR3, as DNA: TGCGCCAGCAGCCCGACAGGGGATATGAACACTGAAGCTTTCTTT.

V and J are TRBV7-2 and TRBJ1-2; 7 bases are shared with TRBD1. The CDR3 has 16 amino acids. The V gene's germline CDR1 is SGHTA and CDR2 FQGNSA. V lost 0 bases, J lost 2 bases, and 6 bases stayed unmatched. The CDR3, as DNA: TGTGCCAGCAGCTTAGCCTCGGACAGGACCAACTATGGCTACACCTTC. Encoded protein: CASSLASDRTNYGYTF.

The V gene is TRBV5-1, the J gene TRBJ2-7; a possible D gene is TRBD2 (6 bases). Germline assignment: CDR1 SGHRS and CDR2 YFSETQ. The V gene lost 2 bases and the J gene lost 3 bases, with 15 bases spanning the gap. CDR3 length: 15 residues. DNA for the CDR3: TGCGCCAGCAGCTTTTCCGCAGGAGGGAACTACGAGCAGTACTTC. This codes for CASSFSAGGNYEQYF.

V is TRBV4-1 and J is TRBJ1-6; D is possibly TRBD1 (5 bases). The length of the CDR3 is 16 residues. V lost 1 base and J 6 bases, leaving 13 bases between the germline ends. Germline values: CDR1 MGHRA, CDR2 YSYEKL. This CDR3 is CASSQGGPSVNSPLHF. The CDR3 DNA follows: TGCGCCAGCAGCCAAGGGGGCCCTAGCGTTAATTCACCCCTCCACTTT.

The chain carries TRBV7-9 and TRBJ1-4; perhaps TRBD1 as D (5 bases). The CDR3 loop spans 18 amino acids. Trimming left V 3 bases short and J 0 bases short, with 17 bases between. The germline V gene encodes CDR1 SEHNR and CDR2 FQNEAQ (reference sequence). For the CDR3, the DNA is TGTGCCAGCAGCTTTCGAGACAGTTCTTTCGCAACTAATGAAAAACTGTTTTTT. The encoded protein is CASSFRDSSFATNEKLFF.

The gene calls are TRBV4-1 and TRBJ1-4, with 9 positions matching TRBD1. Germline CDR1 is MGHRA and CDR2 is YSYEKL. The CDR3 has 16 residues. V lost 2 bases and J lost 10; bases outside the gene matches: 11. The CDR3, as DNA: TGCGCCAGCAGCCAACTCAGCGGGACAGGGCTGGGAAAACTGTTTTTT. Translation gives CASSQLSGTGLGKLFF.

The rearrangement joins TRBV30 to TRBJ1-2; TRBD1 matches 7 bases. The length of the CDR3 is 12 residues. Germline CDR1 reads GTSNPN; CDR2 reads SVGIG (reference sequence). Trimming removed 4 bases from V and 8 bases from J; junction bases left unmatched: 7. The CDR3 spells CAWTRQGRGYTF. CDR3 bases: TGTGCCTGGACTAGACAGGGTAGGGGCTACACCTTC.

V and J are TRBV6-5 and TRBJ2-1; 7 bases are shared with TRBD1. V dropped 5 bases and J dropped 0; count of bases not matched to a gene: 4. The CDR3 contains 15 residues. Per germline, CDR1 MNHEY and CDR2 SVGAGI. CDR3 in amino acids: CASSSDRDSYNEQFF. CDR3 nucleotide sequence: TGTGCCAGCAGTAGCGACAGGGACTCCTACAATGAGCAGTTCTTC.

The gene calls are TRBV4-1 and TRBJ1-5; 7 bases map to TRBD1. The germline CDR1 and CDR2 sequences are MGHRA and YSYEKL. The length of the CDR3 is 16 residues. V lost 1 base, J lost 3 bases, and 6 bases stayed unmatched. CDR3 region: CASSQGRGQLNQPQHF. DNA of the CDR3: TGCGCCAGCAGCCAAGGTCGGGGACAGCTCAATCAGCCCCAGCATTTT.

The chain is built from TRBV10-3 and TRBJ1-1; TRBD1 agrees at 7 bases. Germline CDR1 reads ENHRY; CDR2 reads SYGVKD. The CDR3 spans 14 residues. J gave up 8 bases and V 3 bases, and 9 bases lay outside the gene matches. This CDR3 reads CAISDPRQGWEAFF. In DNA form, the CDR3 reads TGTGCCATCAGTGACCCTAGACAGGGCTGGGAAGCTTTCTTT.

J is TRBJ1-1 and V is TRBV27; 8 bases are shared with TRBD1. Germline loops: CDR1 MNHEY, CDR2 SMNVEV (reference sequence). The junction had 6 bases not matched to a gene; V was cut back by 2 bases and J by 7 bases. This CDR3 has 14 amino acids. CDR3 in amino acids: CASSLARTGNEAFF. The CDR3 bases are TGTGCCAGCAGTTTAGCTAGGACAGGGAATGAAGCTTTCTTT.

The rearrangement links TRBV5-1 to TRBJ2-7, with TRBD2 identical over 8 bases. The germline V gene has CDR1 SGHRS and CDR2 YFSETQ. The trim removed 0 bases at V and 1 base at J, leaving 3 bases unmatched. The CDR3 sequence is 15 residues long. CDR3 sequence reads: CASSLVGTRSYEQYF. Written as DNA, the CDR3 is TGCGCCAGCAGCTTGGTAGGGACTAGGTCCTACGAGCAGTACTTC.

This clone was picked up many times. The rearrangement uses TRBV6-1 and TRBJ1-2; possible D gene TRBD1, 6 bases. The V end lost 6 bases, the J end lost 4 bases, and 9 bases lay between the germline ends. Germline V gives CDR1 MNHNS, CDR2 SASEGT. CDR3 size: 12 residues. The CDR3: CASRDSPYGYTF. The CDR3 DNA reads TGTGCCAGCAGGGACAGTCCCTATGGCTACACCTTC.

V gene TRBV10-3 combines with J gene TRBJ1-5, with D perhaps matching TRBD1 (6 bases). V gave up 7 bases and J gave up 5 bases, with 12 bases separating them. This CDR3 has 13 amino acids. Germline values: CDR1 ENHRY, CDR2 SYGVKD. The CDR3 sequence is CAITQGSYQPQHF. The DNA for the CDR3 is TGTGCCATCACTCAGGGGAGTTATCAGCCCCAGCATTTT.

The chain uses TRBV19 and TRBJ1-5; 8 bases fit TRBD1. Trimming removed 3 bases from V and 2 bases from J; junction bases left unmatched: 9. The V gene's germline CDR1 is LNHDA and CDR2 SQIVND (reference sequence). CDR3 length: 17 amino acids. The CDR3 DNA reads TGTGCCAGTAGTATTGGAATCAAGGACAGGGGCAATCAGCCCCAGCATTTT. This translates into CASSIGIKDRGNQPQHF.

The chain employs TRBV5-6 and TRBJ2-3; 7 bases line up with TRBD2. The CDR3 totals 15 residues. Germline-derived CDR1 and CDR2 are SGHDT and YYEEEE. With 0 bases clipped from V and 7 bases from J, the junction kept 8 bases outside the gene matches. CDR3 loop: CASSLAGASGNTQYF. The CDR3 nucleotides are TGTGCCAGCAGCTTGGCCGGGGCTAGCGGCAATACGCAGTATTTT.

This chain joins TRBV11-2 and TRBJ1-6; TRBD1 matches 7 bases. V gave up 1 base and J gave up 5 bases; unmatched junction bases: 2. Germline values: CDR1 SGHAT, CDR2 FQNNGV. The CDR3 is 15 residues long. CDR3 region: CASSLAGQNNSPLHF. The CDR3 DNA reads TGTGCCAGCAGCTTAGCGGGACAGAATAATTCACCCCTCCACTTT.

The J gene is TRBJ2-7, the V gene TRBV3-1 (or the pseudogene TRBV3-2); D is possibly TRBD2 (5 bases). The germline V and J ends were trimmed by 0 bases and 0 bases, with 9 bases remaining between them. Germline CDR1 reads LGHDT; CDR2 reads YNNKEL (reference sequence). The CDR3 runs to 15 residues. The CDR3 protein is CASSQEVGSSYEQYF. CDR3 DNA: TGTGCCAGCAGCCAAGAAGTAGGGAGCTCCTACGAGCAGTACTTC.

V gene TRBV7-9 combines with J gene TRBJ1-2; 7 bases match TRBD1. The J segment lost 4 bases and the V segment lost 3 bases, leaving 8 bases of the junction unmatched. Germline CDR1 and CDR2: SEHNR and FQNEAQ (reference sequence). The CDR3 extends over 15 amino acids. CDR3 DNA: TGTGCCAGCAGCTTTACAGGGGCGTATACCTATGGCTACACCTTC. Encoded protein: CASSFTGAYTYGYTF.

The chain uses TRBV25-1 and TRBJ2-1; D uncertain. There are 15 residues in the CDR3. The germline V gene encodes CDR1 MGHDK and CDR2 SYGVNS. V was cut by 4 bases and J by 0 bases, with 10 bases left in between. The DNA for the CDR3 is TGTGCCAGCAGTGTGGTGCTGAGCTCCTACAATGAGCAGTTCTTC. It yields the protein CASSVVLSSYNEQFF.